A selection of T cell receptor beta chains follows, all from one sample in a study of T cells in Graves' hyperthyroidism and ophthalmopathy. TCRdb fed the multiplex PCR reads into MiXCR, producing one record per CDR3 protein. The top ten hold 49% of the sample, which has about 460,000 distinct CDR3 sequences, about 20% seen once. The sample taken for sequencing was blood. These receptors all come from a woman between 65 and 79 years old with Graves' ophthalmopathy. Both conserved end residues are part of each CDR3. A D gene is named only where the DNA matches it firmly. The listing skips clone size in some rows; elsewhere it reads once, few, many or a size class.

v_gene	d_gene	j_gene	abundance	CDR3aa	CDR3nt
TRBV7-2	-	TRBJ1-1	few	CASSLTLFLGSFF	TGTGCCAGCAGCTTAACTTTGTTTCTGGGATCTTTCTTT
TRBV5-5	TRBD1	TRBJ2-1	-	CASRAGTDWLGEQFF	TGTGCCAGCAGGGCCGGGACAGATTGGCTTGGTGAGCAGTTCTTC
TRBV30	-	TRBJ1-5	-	CAWSNRDNQPQHF	TGTGCCTGGAGCAACAGAGACAATCAGCCCCAGCATTTT
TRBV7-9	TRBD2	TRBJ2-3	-	CASSLGGGRATDTQYF	TGTGCCAGCAGCTTAGGTGGCGGGAGGGCCACAGATACGCAGTATTTT
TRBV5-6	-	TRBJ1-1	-	CASSLADGRVAFF	TGTGCCAGCAGCTTGGCGGACGGACGGGTGGCTTTCTTT
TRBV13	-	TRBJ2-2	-	CASSEPGQNTGELFF	TGTGCCAGCAGCGAACCGGGCCAGAACACCGGGGAGCTGTTTTTT
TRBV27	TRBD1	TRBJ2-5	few	CASSPKTGEETQYF	TGTGCCAGCAGTCCCAAAACAGGGGAAGAGACCCAGTACTTC
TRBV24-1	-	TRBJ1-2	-	CATSDSAEVSNYGYTF	TGTGCCACCAGTGATTCGGCAGAAGTATCTAACTATGGCTACACCTTC
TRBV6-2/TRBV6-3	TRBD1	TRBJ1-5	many	CASKETGTGRVQPQHF	TGTGCCAGCAAGGAGACCGGGACAGGACGCGTTCAGCCCCAGCATTTT
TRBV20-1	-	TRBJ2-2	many	CSAVDPGRGTGELFF	TGCAGTGCGGTGGACCCAGGGCGTGGCACCGGGGAGCTGTTTTTT
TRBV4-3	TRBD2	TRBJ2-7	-	CASSVTSGAYEQYF	TGCGCCAGCAGCGTTACTAGCGGAGCCTACGAGCAGTACTTC
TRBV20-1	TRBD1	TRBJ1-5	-	CSATQDRLSNQPQHF	TGCAGTGCCACACAGGACAGGCTTAGCAATCAGCCCCAGCATTTT
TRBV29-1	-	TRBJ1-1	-	CSVYPGNTEAFF	TGCAGCGTTTACCCGGGTAACACTGAAGCTTTCTTT
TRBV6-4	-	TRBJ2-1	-	CASSDSAGNPPNEQFF	TGTGCCAGCAGTGACTCCGCGGGAAATCCCCCCAATGAGCAGTTCTTC
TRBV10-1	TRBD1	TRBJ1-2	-	CASSAGTVQVGPYGYTF	TGCGCCAGCAGTGCCGGGACAGTACAAGTAGGGCCCTATGGCTACACCTTC
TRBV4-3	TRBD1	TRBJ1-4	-	CASSQDYRGREKLFF	TGCGCCAGCAGCCAGGACTACAGGGGGCGGGAAAAACTGTTTTTT
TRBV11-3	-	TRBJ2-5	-	CASSLTSFETQYF	TGTGCCAGCAGCTTAACCTCTTTCGAGACCCAGTACTTC
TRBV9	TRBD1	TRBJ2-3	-	CASSEQGAGDTQYF	TGTGCCAGCAGCGAACAGGGGGCCGGAGATACGCAGTATTTT
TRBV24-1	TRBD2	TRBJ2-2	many	CATSELTSGRLFF	TGTGCCACCAGTGAATTGACTAGCGGAAGGCTGTTTTTT
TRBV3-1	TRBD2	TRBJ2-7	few	CASSQFGLAGGREQYF	TGTGCCAGCAGCCAATTCGGACTAGCGGGAGGGCGCGAGCAGTACTTC
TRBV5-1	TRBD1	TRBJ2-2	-	CASRGTGGSGELFF	TGCGCCAGCAGAGGGACAGGGGGAAGCGGGGAGCTGTTTTTT
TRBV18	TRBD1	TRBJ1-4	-	CASSPPGQGLGGEKLFF	TGTGCCAGCTCACCGCCGGGACAGGGGCTCGGCGGTGAAAAACTGTTTTTT
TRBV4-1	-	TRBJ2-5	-	CASSRRGGGEETQYF	TGCGCCAGCAGCCGCCGGGGAGGAGGGGAAGAGACCCAGTACTTC
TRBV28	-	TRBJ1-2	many	CASSLFGPPGHGYTF	TGTGCCAGCAGTTTATTCGGACCCCCGGGACATGGCTACACCTTC
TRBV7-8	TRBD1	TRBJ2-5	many	CASSPGTGANQETQYF	TGTGCCAGCAGTCCAGGGACAGGGGCCAACCAAGAGACCCAGTACTTC
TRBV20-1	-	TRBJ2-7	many	CSARGGRGSYEQYF	TGCAGTGCTAGAGGAGGCAGGGGTTCCTACGAGCAGTACTTC
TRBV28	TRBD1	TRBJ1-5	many	CASTSGGIGNQPQHF	TGTGCCAGCACTTCAGGGGGAATTGGCAATCAGCCCCAGCATTTT
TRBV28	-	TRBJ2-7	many	CASSSPPLNEQYF	TGTGCCAGCAGTTCCCCCCCTTTGAACGAGCAGTACTTC
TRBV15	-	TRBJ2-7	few	CATSEVLGRTYEQYF	TGTGCCACCAGCGAGGTACTTGGGCGGACCTACGAGCAGTACTTC
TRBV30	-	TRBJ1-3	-	CAWSVGVGGFSGNTIYF	TGTGCCTGGAGTGTCGGAGTCGGCGGATTCTCTGGAAACACCATATATTTT
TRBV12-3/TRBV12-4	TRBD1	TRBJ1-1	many	CASRPGQVHTEAFF	TGTGCCAGCAGACCGGGACAGGTTCACACTGAAGCTTTCTTT